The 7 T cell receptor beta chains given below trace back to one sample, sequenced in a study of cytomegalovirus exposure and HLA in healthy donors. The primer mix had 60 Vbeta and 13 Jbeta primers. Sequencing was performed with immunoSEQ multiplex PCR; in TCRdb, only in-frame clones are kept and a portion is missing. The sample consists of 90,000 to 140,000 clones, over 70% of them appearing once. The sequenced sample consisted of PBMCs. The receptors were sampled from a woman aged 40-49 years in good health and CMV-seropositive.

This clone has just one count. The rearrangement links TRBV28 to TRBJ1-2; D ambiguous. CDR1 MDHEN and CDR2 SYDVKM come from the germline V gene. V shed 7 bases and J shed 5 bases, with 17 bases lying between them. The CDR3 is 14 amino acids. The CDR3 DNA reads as TGTGCCAGCACCCTGGGAGGGAGGCGTTATGGCTACACCTTC. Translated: CASTLGGRRYGYTF.

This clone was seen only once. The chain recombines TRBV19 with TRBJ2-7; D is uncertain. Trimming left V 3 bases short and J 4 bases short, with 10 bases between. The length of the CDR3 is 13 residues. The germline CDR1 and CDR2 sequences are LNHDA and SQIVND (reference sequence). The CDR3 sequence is CASSISGTYEQYF. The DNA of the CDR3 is TGTGCCAGTAGTATTTCGGGTACGTACGAGCAGTACTTC. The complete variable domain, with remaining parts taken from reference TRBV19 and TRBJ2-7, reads DGGITQSPKYLFRKEGQNVTLSCEQNLNHDAMYWYRQDPGQGLRLIYYSQIVNDFQKGDIAEGYSVSREKKESFPLTVTSAQKNPTAFYLCASSISGTYEQYFGPGTRLTVT.

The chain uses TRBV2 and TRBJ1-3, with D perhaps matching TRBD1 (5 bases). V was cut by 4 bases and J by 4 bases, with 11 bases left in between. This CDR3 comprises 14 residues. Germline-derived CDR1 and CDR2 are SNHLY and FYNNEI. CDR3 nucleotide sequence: TGTGCCAGCAGTGTGGGGACTGGGGGAAACACCATATATTTT. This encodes CASSVGTGGNTIYF.

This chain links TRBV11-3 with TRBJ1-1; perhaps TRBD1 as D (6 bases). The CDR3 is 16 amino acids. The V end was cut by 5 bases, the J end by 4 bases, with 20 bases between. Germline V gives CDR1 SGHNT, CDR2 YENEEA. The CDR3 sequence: CASSPGAGVRGTEAFF. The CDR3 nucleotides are TGTGCCAGCAGCCCGGGCGCAGGGGTTAGGGGCACTGAAGCTTTCTTT.

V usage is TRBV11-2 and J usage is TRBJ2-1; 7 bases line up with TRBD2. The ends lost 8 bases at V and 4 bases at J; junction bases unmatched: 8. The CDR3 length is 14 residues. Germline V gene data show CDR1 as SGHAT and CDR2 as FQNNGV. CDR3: CASLAASGYNEQFF. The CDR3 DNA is TGTGCCAGCCTCGCGGCTAGCGGTTACAATGAGCAGTTCTTC.

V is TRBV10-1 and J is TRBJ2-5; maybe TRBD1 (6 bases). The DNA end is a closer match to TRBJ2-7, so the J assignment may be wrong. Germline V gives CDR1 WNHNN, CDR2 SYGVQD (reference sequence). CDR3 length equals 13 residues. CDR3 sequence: CASSRDTAYEQYF. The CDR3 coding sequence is TGCGCCAGCAGCAGGGACACCGCCTACGAGCAGTACTTC.

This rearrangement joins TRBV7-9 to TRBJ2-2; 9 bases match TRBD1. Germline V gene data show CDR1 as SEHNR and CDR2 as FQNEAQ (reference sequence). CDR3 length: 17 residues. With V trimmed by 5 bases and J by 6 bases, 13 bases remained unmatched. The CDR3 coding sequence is TGTGCCAGCAGCGTCCCCGGGACAGGGTGGTCGGCCGGGGAGCTGTTTTTT. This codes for CASSVPGTGWSAGELFF.